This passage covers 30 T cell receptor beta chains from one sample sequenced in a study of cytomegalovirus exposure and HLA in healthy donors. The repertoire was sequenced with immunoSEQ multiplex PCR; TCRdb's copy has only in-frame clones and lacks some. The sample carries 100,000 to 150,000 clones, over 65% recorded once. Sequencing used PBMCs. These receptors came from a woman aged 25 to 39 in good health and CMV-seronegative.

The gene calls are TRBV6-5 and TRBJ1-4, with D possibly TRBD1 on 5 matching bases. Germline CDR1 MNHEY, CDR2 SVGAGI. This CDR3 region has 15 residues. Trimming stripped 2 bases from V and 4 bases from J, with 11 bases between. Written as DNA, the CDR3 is TGTGCCAGCAGTTACCAAGGACAACTTAATGAAAAACTGTTTTTT. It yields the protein CASSYQGQLNEKLFF.

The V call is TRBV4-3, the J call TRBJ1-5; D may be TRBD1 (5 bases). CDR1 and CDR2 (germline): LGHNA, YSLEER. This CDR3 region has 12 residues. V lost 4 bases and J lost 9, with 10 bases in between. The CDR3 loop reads CASSLSGGPQHF. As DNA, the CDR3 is TGCGCCAGCAGCCTCTCGGGGGGGCCCCAGCATTTT.

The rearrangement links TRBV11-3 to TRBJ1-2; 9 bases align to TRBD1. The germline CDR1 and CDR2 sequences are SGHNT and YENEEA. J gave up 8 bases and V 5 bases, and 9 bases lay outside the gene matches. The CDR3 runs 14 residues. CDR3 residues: CASSVRDRVDGYTF. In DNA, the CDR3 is TGTGCCAGCAGCGTCAGGGACAGGGTGGACGGCTACACCTTC.

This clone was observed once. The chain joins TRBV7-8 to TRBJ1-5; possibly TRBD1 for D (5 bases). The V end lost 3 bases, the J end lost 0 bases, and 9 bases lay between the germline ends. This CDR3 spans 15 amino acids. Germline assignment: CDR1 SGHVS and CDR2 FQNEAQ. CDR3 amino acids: CASSFGHLSNQPQHF. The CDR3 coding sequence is TGTGCCAGCAGCTTTGGACACCTTAGCAATCAGCCCCAGCATTTT.

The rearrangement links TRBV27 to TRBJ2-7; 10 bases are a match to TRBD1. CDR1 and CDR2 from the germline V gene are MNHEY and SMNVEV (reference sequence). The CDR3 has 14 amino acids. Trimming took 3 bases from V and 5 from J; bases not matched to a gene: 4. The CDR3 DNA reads TGTGCCAGCAGTTTCGGGACAGGGGCGCACGAGCAGTACTTC. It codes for CASSFGTGAHEQYF.

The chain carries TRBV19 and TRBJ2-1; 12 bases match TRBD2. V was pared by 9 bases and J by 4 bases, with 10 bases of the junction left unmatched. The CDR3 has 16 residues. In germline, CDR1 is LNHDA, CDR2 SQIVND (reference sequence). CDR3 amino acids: CASRLAGAGAYNEQFF. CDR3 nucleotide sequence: TGTGCCAGCCGACTAGCGGGGGCTGGGGCATACAATGAGCAGTTCTTC.

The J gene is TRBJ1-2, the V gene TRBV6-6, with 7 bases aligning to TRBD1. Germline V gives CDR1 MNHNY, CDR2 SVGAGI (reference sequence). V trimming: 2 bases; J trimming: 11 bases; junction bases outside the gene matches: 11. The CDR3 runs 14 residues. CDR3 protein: CASSYRGTVPPYTF. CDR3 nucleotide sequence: TGTGCCAGCAGTTACAGAGGGACAGTTCCCCCTTACACCTTC.

The CDR3 bases are TGCGCCAGCAGCTTGGCCGGGAACAATGAGCAGTTCTTC. Encoded protein: CASSLAGNNEQFF. The chain carries TRBV5-1 and TRBJ2-1, with D possibly TRBD2 on 5 matching bases. CDR1 and CDR2 (germline): SGHRS, YFSETQ. CDR3 length: 13 residues. V lost 0 bases, J lost 5 bases, and 6 bases lay in between.

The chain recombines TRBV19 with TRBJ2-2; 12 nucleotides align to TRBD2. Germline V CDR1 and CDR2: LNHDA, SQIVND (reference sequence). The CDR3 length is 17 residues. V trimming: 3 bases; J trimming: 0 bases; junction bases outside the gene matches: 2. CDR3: CASSMTSGGANTGELFF. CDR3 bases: TGTGCCAGTAGTATGACTAGCGGGGGCGCGAACACCGGGGAGCTGTTTTTT. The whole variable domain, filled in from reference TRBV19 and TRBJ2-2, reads DGGITQSPKYLFRKEGQNVTLSCEQNLNHDAMYWYRQDPGQGLRLIYYSQIVNDFQKGDIAEGYSVSREKKESFPLTVTSAQKNPTAFYLCASSMTSGGANTGELFFGEGSRLTVL.

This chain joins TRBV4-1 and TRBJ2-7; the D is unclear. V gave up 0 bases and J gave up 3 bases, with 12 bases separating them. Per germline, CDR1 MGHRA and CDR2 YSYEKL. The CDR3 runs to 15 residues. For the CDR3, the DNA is TGCGCCAGCAGCCAAGAGGAGAGGAAAAACTACGAGCAGTACTTC. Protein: CASSQEERKNYEQYF.

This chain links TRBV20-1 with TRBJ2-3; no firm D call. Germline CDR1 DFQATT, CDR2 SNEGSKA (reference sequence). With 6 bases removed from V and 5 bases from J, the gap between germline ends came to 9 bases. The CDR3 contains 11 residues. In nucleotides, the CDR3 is TGCAGTGCCATACTCAAAGATACGCAGTATTTT. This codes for CSAILKDTQYF.

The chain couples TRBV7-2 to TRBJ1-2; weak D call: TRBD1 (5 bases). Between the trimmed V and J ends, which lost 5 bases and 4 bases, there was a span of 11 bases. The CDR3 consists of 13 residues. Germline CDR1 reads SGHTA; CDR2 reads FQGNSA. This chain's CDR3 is CASSAGRTYGYTF. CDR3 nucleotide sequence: TGTGCCAGCAGCGCGGGACGGACCTATGGCTACACCTTC.

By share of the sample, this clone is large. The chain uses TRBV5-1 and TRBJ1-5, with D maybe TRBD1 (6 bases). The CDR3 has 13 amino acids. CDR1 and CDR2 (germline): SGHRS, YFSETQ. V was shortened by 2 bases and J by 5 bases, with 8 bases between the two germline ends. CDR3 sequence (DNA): TGCGCCAGCAGCTTTGAGGGGGATCAGCCCCAGCATTTT. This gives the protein CASSFEGDQPQHF.

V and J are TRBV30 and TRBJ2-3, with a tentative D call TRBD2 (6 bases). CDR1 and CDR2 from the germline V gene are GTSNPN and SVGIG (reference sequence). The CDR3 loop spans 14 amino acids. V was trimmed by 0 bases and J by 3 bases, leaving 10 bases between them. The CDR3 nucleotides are TGTGCCTGGAGTGTCCAGCGGGCAACAGATACGCAGTATTTT. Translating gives CAWSVQRATDTQYF. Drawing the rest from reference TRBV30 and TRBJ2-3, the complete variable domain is SQTIHQWPATLVQPVGSPLSLECTVEGTSNPNLYWYRQAAGRGLQLLFYSVGIGQISSEVPQNLSASRPQDRQFILSSKKLLLSDSGFYLCAWSVQRATDTQYFGPGTRLTVL.

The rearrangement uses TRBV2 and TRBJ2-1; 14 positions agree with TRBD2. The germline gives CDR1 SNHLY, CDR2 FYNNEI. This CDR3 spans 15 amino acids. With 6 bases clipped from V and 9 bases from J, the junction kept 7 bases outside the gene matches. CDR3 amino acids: CASSATSGGDVEQFF. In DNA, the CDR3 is TGTGCCAGCAGCGCGACTAGCGGGGGGGACGTTGAGCAGTTCTTC.

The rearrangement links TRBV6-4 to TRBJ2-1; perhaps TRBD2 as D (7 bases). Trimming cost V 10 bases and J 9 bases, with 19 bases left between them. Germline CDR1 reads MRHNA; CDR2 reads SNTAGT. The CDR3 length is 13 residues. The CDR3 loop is CATPWGGPSEQFF. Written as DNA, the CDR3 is TGTGCCACCCCTTGGGGGGGGCCCAGTGAGCAGTTCTTC.

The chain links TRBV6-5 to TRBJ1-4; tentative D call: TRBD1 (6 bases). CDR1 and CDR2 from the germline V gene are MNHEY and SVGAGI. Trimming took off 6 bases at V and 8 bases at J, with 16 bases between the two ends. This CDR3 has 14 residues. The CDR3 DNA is TGTGCCAGCAGACCCTCGACAGGAGGCGAAAAACTGTTTTTT. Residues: CASRPSTGGEKLFF.

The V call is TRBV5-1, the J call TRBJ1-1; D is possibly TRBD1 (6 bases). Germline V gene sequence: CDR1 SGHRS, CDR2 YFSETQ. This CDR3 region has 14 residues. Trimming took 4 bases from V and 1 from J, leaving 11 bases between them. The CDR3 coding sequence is TGCGCCAGCAGCCTGGGACAACAGAACACTGAAGCTTTCTTT. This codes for CASSLGQQNTEAFF.

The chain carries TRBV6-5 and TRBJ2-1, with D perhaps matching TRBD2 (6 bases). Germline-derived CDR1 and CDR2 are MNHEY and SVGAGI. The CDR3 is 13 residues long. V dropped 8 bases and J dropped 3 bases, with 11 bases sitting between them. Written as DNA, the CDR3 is TGTGCCAGCGGGGGACTTTACTACAATGAGCAGTTCTTC. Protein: CASGGLYYNEQFF.

CDR3 DNA: TGCGCCAGCAGCCCAACAGGTTCCTACGAGCAGTACTTC. Translated: CASSPTGSYEQYF. This chain links TRBV5-1 with TRBJ2-7; D may be TRBD1 (5 bases). The CDR3 loop spans 13 amino acids. V lost 4 bases and J 1 base, leaving 9 bases between the germline ends. Germline values: CDR1 SGHRS, CDR2 YFSETQ. Complete variable domain (other parts from reference TRBV5-1 and TRBJ2-7): KAGVTQTPRYLIKTRGQQVTLSCSPISGHRSVSWYQQTPGQGLQFLFEYFSETQRNKGNFPGRFSGRQFSNSRSEMNVSTLELGDSALYLCASSPTGSYEQYFGPGTRLTVT.

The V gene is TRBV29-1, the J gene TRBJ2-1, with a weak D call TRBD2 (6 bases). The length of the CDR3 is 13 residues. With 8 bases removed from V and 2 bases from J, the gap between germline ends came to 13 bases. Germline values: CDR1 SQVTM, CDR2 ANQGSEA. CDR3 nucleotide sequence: TGCAGCACCAATAGCGGAACCTACAATGAGCAGTTCTTC. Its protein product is CSTNSGTYNEQFF.

The CDR3 sequence is CASSIGQGSSYNSPLHF. In DNA form, the CDR3 reads TGTGCCAGCAGCATAGGGCAGGGGAGCTCCTATAATTCACCCCTCCACTTT. V and J are TRBV21-1 and TRBJ1-6; TRBD1 reflects the table's D call only, with no check against the DNA. TRBV21-1 is annotated as a pseudogene. The CDR3 is 17 amino acids.

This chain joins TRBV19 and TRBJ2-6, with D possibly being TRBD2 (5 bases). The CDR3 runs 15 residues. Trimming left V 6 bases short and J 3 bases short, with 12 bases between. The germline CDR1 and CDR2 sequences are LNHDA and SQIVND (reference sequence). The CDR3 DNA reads TGTGCCAGTAGCGAGGGAACTGGTGGGGCCAACGTCCTGACTTTC. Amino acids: CASSEGTGGANVLTF.

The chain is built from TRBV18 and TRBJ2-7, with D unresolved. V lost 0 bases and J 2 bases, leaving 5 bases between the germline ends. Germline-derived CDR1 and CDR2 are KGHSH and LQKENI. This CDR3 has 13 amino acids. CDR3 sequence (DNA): TGTGCCAGCTCACCACCCGGAGCCTACGAGCAGTACTTC. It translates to CASSPPGAYEQYF.

In DNA form, the CDR3 reads TGTGCCAGCAGTGGCCGACTCACTACCTACGAGCAGTACTTC. Translated, it gives CASSGRLTTYEQYF. The chain employs TRBV2 and TRBJ2-7; D unclear. CDR3 length: 14 amino acids. Between the trimmed V and J ends, which lost 4 bases and 2 bases, there was a span of 12 bases. CDR1 and CDR2 from the germline V gene are SNHLY and FYNNEI.

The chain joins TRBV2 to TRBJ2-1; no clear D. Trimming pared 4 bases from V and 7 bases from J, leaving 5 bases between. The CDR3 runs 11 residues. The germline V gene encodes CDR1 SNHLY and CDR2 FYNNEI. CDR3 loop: CASSVLNEQFF. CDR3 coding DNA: TGTGCCAGCAGTGTTTTAAATGAGCAGTTCTTC.

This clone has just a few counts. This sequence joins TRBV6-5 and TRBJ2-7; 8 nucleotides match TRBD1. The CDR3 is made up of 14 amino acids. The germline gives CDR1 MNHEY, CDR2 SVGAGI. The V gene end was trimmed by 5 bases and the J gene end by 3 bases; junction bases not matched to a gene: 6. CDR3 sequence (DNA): TGTGCCAGCAGTCTGCAGGGGGCTGACTACGAGCAGTACTTC. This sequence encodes CASSLQGADYEQYF.

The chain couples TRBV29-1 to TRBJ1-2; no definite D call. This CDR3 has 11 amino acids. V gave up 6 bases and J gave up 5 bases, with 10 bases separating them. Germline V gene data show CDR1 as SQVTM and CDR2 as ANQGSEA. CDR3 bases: TGCAGCGTCGAGGGCAGGTATGGCTACACCTTC. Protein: CSVEGRYGYTF.

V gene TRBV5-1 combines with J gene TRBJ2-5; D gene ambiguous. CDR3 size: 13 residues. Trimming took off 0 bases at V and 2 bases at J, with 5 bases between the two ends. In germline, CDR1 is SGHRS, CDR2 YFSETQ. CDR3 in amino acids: CASSLAQQETQYF. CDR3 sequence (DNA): TGCGCCAGCAGCTTGGCTCAGCAAGAGACCCAGTACTTC.

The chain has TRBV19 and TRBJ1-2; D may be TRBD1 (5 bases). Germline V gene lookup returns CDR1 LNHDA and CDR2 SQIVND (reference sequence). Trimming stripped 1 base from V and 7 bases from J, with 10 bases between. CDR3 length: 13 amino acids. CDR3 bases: TGTGCCAGTAGTATAGGGGGCCTCCCTGGCTACACCTTC. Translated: CASSIGGLPGYTF.